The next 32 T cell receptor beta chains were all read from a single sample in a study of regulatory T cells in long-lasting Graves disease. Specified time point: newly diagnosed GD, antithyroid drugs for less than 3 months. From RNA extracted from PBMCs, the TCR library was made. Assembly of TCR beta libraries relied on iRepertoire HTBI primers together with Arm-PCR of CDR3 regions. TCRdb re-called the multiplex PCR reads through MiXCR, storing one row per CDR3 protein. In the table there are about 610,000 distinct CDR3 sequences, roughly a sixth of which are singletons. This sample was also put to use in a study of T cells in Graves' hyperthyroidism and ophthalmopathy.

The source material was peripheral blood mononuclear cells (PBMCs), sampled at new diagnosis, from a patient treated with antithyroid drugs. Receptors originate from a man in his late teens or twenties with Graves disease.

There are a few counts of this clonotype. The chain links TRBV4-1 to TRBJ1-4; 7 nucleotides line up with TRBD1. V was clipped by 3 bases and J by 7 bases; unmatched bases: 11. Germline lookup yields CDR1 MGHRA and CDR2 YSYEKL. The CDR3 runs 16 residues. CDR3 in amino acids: CASSHDGRDSTEKLFF. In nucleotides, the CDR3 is TGCGCCAGCAGCCACGATGGGCGGGACAGTACTGAAAAACTGTTTTTT.

CDR3 amino acids: CASSRSGRLHSYNEQFF. The CDR3 region has the DNA TGTGCCAGCAGCCGTAGCGGGAGGCTACATTCCTACAATGAGCAGTTCTTC. The rearrangement uses TRBV7-9 and TRBJ2-1; 10 bases are a match to TRBD2. After removal of 5 bases from V and 1 base from J, the junction contained 8 bases not matched to a gene. Per germline, CDR1 SEHNR and CDR2 FQNEAQ (reference sequence). The CDR3 spans 17 residues.

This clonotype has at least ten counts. The CDR3 spells CASSYLADTQYF. The CDR3 DNA is TGTGCCAGCAGTTACTTAGCAGATACGCAGTATTTT. The chain employs TRBV6-2 or TRBV6-3 and TRBJ2-3; D uncertain. The germline CDR1 and CDR2 sequences are MNHEY and SVGEGT. The CDR3 runs to 12 residues. The V end was cut by 1 base, the J end by 4 bases, with 3 bases between.

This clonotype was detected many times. Here the CDR3 DNA reads TGTGCCAGCAGCTCCACCCCGCAGGGCCCCACAGATACGCAGTATTTT. Its protein is CASSSTPQGPTDTQYF. The rearrangement uses TRBV7-9 and TRBJ2-3, with D tentatively TRBD1 (5 bases). V gave up 4 bases and J gave up 2 bases, with 16 bases separating them. CDR1 and CDR2 from the germline V gene are SEHNR and FQNEAQ (reference sequence). The CDR3 is made up of 16 amino acids.

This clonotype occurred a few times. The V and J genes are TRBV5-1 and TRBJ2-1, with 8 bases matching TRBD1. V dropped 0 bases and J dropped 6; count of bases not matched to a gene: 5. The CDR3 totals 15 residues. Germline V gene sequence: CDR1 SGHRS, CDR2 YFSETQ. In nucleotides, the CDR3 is TGCGCCAGCAGCTTGGTCAGGGGGCTAATCAATGAGCAGTTCTTC. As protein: CASSLVRGLINEQFF.

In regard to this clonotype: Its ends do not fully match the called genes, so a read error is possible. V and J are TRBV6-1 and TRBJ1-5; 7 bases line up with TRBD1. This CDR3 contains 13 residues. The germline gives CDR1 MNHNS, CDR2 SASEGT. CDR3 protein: CASSDRVEQPRHF. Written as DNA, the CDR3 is TGTGCCAGCAGCGACAGGGTAGAACAGCCCCGGCATTTT.

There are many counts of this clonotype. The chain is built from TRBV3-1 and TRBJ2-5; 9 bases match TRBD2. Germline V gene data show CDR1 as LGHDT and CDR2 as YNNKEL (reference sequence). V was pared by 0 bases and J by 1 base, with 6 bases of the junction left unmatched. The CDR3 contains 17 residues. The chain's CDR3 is CASSQDRLAGSQETQYF. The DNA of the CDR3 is TGTGCCAGCAGCCAAGATCGGCTAGCGGGATCCCAAGAGACCCAGTACTTC.

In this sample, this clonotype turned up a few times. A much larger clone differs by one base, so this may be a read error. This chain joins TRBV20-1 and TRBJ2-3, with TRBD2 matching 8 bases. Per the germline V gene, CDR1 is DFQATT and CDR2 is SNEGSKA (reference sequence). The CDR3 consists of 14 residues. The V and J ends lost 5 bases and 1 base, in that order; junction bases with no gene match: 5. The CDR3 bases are TGCAGTGCTTGGACTAGCTCGGGCACAGATACGCAGTATTTT. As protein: CSAWTSSGTDTQYF.

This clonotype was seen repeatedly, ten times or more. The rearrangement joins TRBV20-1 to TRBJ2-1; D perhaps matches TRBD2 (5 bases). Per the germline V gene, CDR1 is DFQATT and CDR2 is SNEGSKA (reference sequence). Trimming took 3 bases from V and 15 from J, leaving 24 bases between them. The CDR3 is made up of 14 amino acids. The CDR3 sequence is CSASELEGPMSPFF. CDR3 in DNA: TGCAGTGCTAGCGAACTAGAGGGCCCAATGAGTCCGTTCTTC.

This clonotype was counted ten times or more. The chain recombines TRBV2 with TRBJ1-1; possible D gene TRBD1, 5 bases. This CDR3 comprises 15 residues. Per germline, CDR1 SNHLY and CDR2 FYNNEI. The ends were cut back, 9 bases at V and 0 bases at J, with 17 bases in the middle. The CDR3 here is CARSREGSMNTEAFF. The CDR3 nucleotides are TGTGCCAGGTCCCGAGAGGGGTCCATGAACACTGAAGCTTTCTTT.

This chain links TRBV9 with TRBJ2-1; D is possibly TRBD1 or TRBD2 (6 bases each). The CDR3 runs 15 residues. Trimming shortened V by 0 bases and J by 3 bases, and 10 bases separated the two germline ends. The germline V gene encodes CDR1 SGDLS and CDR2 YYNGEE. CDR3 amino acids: CASSVVGGRYNEQFF. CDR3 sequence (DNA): TGTGCCAGCAGCGTAGTTGGGGGGCGCTACAATGAGCAGTTCTTC.

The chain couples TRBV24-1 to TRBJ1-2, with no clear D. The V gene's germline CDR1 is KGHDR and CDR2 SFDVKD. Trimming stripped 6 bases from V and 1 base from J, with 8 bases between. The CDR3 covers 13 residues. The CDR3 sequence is CATSSGVNYGYTF. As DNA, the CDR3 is TGTGCCACCAGTTCCGGCGTTAACTATGGCTACACCTTC.

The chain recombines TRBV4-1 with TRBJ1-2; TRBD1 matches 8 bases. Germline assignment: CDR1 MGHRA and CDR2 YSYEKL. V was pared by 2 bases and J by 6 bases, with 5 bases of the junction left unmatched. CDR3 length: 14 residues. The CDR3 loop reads CASSQWTGSDGYTF. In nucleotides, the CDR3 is TGCGCCAGCAGCCAATGGACAGGGTCGGATGGCTACACCTTC.

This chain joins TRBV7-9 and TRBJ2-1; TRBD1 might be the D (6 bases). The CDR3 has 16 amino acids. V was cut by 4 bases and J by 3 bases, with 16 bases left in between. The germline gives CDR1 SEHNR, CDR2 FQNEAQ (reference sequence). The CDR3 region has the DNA TGTGCCAGCAGCTCCCGTCTGGGACAAGACTACAATGAGCAGTTCTTC. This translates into CASSSRLGQDYNEQFF.

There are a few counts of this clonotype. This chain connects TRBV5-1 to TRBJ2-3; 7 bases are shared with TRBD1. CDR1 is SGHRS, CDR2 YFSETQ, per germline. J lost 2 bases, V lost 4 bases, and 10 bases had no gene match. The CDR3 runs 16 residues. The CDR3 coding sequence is TGCGCCAGCAGCCTACACAGGGGAGAGAACACAGATACGCAGTATTTT. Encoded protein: CASSLHRGENTDTQYF.

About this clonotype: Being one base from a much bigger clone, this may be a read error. CDR3 amino acids: CASSLDLDELFF. Here the CDR3 DNA reads TGTGCCAGCAGCTTAGATCTAGACGAACTGTTTTTT. This rearrangement joins TRBV11-2 to TRBJ1-4; D is unresolved. Germline V gene lookup returns CDR1 SGHAT and CDR2 FQNNGV. V dropped 0 bases and J dropped 12 bases, with 8 bases sitting between them. The CDR3 sequence is 12 residues long.

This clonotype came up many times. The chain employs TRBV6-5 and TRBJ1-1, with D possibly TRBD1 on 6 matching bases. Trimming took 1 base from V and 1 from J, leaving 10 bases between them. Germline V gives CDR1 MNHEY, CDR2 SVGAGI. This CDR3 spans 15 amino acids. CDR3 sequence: CASSYWTASNTEAFF. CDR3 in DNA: TGTGCCAGCAGTTACTGGACAGCCTCGAACACTGAAGCTTTCTTT.

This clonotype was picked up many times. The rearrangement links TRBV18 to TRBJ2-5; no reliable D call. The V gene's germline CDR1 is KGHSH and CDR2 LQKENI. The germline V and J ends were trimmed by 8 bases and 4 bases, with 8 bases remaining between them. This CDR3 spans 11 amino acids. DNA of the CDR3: TGTGCCAGCAGCCCCGGAGAGACCCAGTACTTC. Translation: CASSPGETQYF.

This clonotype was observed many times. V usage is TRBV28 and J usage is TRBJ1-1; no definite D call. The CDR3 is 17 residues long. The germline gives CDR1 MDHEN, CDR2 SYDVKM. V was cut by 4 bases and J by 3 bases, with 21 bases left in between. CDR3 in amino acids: CASSSPLASPVDTEAFF. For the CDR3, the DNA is TGTGCCAGCAGTTCCCCCTTAGCCTCCCCGGTGGACACTGAAGCTTTCTTT.

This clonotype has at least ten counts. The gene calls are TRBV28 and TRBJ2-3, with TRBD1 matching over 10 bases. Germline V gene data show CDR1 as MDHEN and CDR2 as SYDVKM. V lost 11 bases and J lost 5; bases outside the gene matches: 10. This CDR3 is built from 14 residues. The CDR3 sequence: CAGQTGGGQDTQYF. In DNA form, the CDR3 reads TGTGCCGGTCAGACAGGGGGCGGGCAAGATACGCAGTATTTT. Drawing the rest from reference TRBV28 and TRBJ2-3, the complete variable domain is DVKVTQSSRYLVKRTGEKVFLECVQDMDHENMFWYRQDPGLGLRLIYFSYDVKMKEKGDIPEGYSVSREKKERFSLILESASTNQTSMYLCAGQTGGGQDTQYFGPGTRLTVL.

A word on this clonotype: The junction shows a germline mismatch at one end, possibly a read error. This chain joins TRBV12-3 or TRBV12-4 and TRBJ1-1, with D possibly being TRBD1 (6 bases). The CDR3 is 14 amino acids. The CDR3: CAGSFTGLNTEAFF. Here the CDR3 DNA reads TGTGCCGGCAGTTTCACAGGGCTGAACACTGAAGCTTTCTTT.

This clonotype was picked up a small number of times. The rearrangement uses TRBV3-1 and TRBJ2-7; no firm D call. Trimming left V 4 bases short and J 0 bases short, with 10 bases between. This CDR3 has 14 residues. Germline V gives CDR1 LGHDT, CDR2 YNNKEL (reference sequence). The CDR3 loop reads CASSPGPFSYEQYF. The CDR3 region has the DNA TGTGCCAGCAGCCCAGGACCTTTCTCCTACGAGCAGTACTTC.

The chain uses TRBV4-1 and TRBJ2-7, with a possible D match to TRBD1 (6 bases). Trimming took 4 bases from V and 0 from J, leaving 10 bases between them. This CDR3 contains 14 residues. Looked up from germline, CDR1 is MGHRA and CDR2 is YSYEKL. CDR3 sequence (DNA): TGCGCCAGCAGCCGGGGACATGACTCCTACGAGCAGTACTTC. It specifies CASSRGHDSYEQYF.

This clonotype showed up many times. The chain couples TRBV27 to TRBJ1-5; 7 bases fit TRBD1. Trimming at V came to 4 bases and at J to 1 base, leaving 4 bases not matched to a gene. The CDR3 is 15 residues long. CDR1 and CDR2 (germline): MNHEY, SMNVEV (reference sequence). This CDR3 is CASSSLQGSNQPQHF. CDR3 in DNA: TGTGCCAGCAGTTCGTTACAGGGGAGCAATCAGCCCCAGCATTTT.

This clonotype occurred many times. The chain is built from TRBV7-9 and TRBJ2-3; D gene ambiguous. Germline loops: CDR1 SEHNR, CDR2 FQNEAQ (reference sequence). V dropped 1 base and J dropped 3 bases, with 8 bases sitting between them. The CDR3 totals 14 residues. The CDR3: CASSLDRWTDTQYF. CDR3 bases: TGTGCCAGCAGCTTAGATCGGTGGACAGATACGCAGTATTTT.

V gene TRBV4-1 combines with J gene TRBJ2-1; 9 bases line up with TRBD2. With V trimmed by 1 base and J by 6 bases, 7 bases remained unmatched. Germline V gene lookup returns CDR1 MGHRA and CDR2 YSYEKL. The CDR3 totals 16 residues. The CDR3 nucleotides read TGCGCCAGCAGCCAAGGGCCGGGACTAGCTTTCAATGAGCAGTTCTTC. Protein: CASSQGPGLAFNEQFF.

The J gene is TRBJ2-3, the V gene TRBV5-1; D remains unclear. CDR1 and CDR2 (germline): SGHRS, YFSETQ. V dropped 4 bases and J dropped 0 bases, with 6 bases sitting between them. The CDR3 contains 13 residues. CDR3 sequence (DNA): TGCGCCAGCAGCGAACAGAGCACAGATACGCAGTATTTT. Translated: CASSEQSTDTQYF. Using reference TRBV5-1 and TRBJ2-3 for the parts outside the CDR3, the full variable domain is KAGVTQTPRYLIKTRGQQVTLSCSPISGHRSVSWYQQTPGQGLQFLFEYFSETQRNKGNFPGRFSGRQFSNSRSEMNVSTLELGDSALYLCASSEQSTDTQYFGPGTRLTVL.

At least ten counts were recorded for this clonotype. The CDR3 bases are TGTGCCAGCAGCCCGGGGACTAGCGGACGACAAGAGACCCAGTACTTC. Translating gives CASSPGTSGRQETQYF. This rearrangement joins TRBV28 to TRBJ2-5, with 11 bases lining up with TRBD2. This CDR3 has 16 amino acids. Germline V gene lookup returns CDR1 MDHEN and CDR2 SYDVKM. V lost 6 bases and J lost 2; bases outside the gene matches: 8.

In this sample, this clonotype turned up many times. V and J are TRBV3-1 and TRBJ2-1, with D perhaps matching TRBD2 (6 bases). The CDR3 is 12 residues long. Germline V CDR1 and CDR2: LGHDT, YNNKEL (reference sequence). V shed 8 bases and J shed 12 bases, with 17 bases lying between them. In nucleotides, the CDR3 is TGTGCCAGCGCGACTAGTTTGCAACGGCAGTTCTTC. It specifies CASATSLQRQFF.

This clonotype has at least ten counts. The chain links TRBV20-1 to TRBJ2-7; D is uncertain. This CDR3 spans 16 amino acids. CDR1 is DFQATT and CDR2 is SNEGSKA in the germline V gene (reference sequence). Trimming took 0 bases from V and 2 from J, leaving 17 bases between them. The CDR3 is CSARDRTTPRAYEQYF. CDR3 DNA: TGCAGTGCTAGAGATCGTACGACTCCACGAGCCTACGAGCAGTACTTC.

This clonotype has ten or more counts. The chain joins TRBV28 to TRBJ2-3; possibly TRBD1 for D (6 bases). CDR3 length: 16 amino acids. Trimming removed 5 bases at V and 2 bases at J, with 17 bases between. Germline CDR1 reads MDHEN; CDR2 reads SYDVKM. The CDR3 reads CASSPRIEGHTDTQYF. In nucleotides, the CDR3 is TGTGCCAGCAGTCCCCGGATTGAGGGACACACAGATACGCAGTATTTT.

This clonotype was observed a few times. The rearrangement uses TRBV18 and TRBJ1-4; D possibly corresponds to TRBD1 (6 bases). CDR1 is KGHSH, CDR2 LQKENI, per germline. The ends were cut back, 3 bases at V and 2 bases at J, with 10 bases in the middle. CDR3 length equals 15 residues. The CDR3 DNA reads TGTGCCAGCTCACCCGGCACAGGGACTAATGAAAAACTGTTTTTT. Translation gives CASSPGTGTNEKLFF.